This T cell receptor (beta chain) stems from a study of blood T cell repertoires in COVID-19. Across the whole study: COVID-19 samples collected from the United States, Italy and Spain covered acute and convalescent phases. PBMCs, B-cell-depleted T cells, or T cells provided the cDNA or gDNA that made up the material.

Source study methods: Amplification from reference gene primers served as the basis for estimated nucleated cell counts. Clones were read by immunoSEQ multiplex PCR, and TCRdb kept only the in-frame ones, dropping some. V, J and clone size derive from that table, while D and trimming were established from the DNA sequence. Counted here are about 120,000 clones, around 76% occurring once; the ten biggest clones make up 2.3%. Per the germline V gene, CDR1 is LGHDT and CDR2 is YNNKEL (reference sequence). This CDR3 comprises 15 residues. V lost 4 bases to trimming and J lost 3 bases; unmatched junction nucleotides: 2.

The sequence derives from a man aged 70 or older with acute or convalescent COVID-19. This chain connects TRBV3-1 (or the pseudogene TRBV3-2) to TRBJ2-5; the match to TRBD2 covers 13 bases. Material for sequencing was peripheral blood. CDR3 in amino acids: CASSPGLAGEETQYF. As DNA, the CDR3 is TGTGCCAGCAGCCCTGGACTAGCGGGAGAAGAGACCCAGTACTTC.